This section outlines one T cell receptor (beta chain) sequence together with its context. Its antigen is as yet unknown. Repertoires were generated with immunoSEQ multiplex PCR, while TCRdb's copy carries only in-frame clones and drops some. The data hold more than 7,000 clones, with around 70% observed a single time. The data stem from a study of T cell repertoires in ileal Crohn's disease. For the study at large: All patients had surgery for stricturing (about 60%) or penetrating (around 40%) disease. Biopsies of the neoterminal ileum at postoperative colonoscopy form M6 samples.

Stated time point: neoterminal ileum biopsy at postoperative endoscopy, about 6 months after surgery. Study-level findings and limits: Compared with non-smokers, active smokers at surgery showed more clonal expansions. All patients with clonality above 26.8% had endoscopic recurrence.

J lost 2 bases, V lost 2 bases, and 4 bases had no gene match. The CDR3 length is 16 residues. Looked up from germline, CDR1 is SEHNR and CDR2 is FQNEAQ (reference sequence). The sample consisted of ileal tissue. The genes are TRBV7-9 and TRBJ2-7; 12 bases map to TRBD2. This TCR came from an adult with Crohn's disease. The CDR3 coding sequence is TGTGCCAGCAGCTTATGGCCTAGCGGGGGGGCCTACGAGCAGTACTTC. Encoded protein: CASSLWPSGGAYEQYF.